This T cell receptor beta chain was sequenced during a study of cytomegalovirus exposure and HLA in healthy donors. Study results and caveats: Analyses of presence and absence presupposed an approximately uniform sequencing depth across donors. The productive fraction for most TCR beta V segments was about 87% or about 30% in an earlier analysis.

Details on this clone: Its target is unknown.

V was trimmed by 3 bases and J by 0 bases, leaving 9 bases between them. Germline lookup yields CDR1 MNHNS and CDR2 SASEGT. The length of the CDR3 is 14 residues. 13 Jbeta primers and 60 Vbeta primers were used for the PCR. Here immunoSEQ multiplex PCR was the method, and the copy in TCRdb shows in-frame clones only, minus some. The sample shows around 180,000 clones, about four fifths of them seen only once. The chain employs TRBV6-1 and TRBJ2-7; maybe TRBD1 (5 bases). This clonotype was sampled from a young man in good health and CMV-seronegative. Material for sequencing was PBMCs. DNA for the CDR3: TGTGCCAGCAGTGACAACAGGTACTCCTACGAGCAGTACTTC. This sequence encodes CASSDNRYSYEQYF.